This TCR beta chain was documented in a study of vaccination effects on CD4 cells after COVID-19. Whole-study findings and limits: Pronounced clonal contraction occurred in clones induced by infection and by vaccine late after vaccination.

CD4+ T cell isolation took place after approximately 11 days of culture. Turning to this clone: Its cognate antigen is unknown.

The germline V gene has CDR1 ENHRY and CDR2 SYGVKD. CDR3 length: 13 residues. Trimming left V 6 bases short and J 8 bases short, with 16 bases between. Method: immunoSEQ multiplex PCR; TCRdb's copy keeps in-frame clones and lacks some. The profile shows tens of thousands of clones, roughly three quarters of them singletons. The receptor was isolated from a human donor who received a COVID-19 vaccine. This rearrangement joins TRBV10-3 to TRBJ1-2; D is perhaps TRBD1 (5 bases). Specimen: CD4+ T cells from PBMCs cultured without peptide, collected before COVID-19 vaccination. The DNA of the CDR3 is TGTGCCATCAGCGACAGACCCCTTACCGGCTACACCTTC. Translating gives CAISDRPLTGYTF.